This T cell receptor beta chain is drawn from a study of blood T cell repertoires in COVID-19. Across the study: Spain, Italy and the United States supplied samples that represented acute and convalescent COVID-19.

Sequenced by immunoSEQ multiplex PCR; TCRdb stores in-frame clones only, minus some. The sample records about 70,000 clones, about four fifths being singletons. Germline CDR1 reads SGHVS; CDR2 reads FNYEAQ. CDR3 length: 14 residues. The junction had 5 bases not matched to a gene; V was cut back by 5 bases and J by 2 bases. Sequencing input: peripheral blood. This sequence joins TRBV7-6 and TRBJ1-2; 7 bases are shared with TRBD1. The sequence derives from a woman in her 70s with acute or convalescent COVID-19. CDR3 sequence reads: CASSARQGNYGYTF. In nucleotides, the CDR3 is TGTGCCAGCAGCGCCCGACAGGGCAACTATGGCTACACCTTC. The entire variable domain, with the rest obtained from reference TRBV7-6 and TRBJ1-2, is as follows: GAGVSQSPRYKVTKRGQDVALRCDPISGHVSLYWYRQALGQGPEFLTYFNYEAQQDKSGLPNDRFSAERPEGSISTLTIQRTEQRDSAMYRCASSARQGNYGYTFGSGTRLTVV.